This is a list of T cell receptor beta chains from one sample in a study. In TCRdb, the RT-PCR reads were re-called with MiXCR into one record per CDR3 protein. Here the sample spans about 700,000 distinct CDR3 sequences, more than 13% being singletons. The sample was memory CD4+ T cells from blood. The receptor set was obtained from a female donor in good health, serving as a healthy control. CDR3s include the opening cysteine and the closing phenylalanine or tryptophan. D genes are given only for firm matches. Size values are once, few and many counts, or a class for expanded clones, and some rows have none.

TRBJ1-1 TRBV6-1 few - CASRDQGLVNTEAFF TGTGCCAGCAGGGATCAGGGATTGGTGAACACTGAAGCTTTCTTT
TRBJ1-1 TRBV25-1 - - CASSAGLEAFF TGTGCCAGCAGTGCGGGGCTGGAAGCTTTCTTT
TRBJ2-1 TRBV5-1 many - CASMGHSSYNEQFF TGCGCCAGCATGGGACACAGTTCTTACAATGAGCAGTTCTTC
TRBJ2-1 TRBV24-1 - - CATSDPSGKGNEQFF TGTGCCACCAGTGATCCTTCGGGAAAGGGAAATGAGCAGTTCTTC
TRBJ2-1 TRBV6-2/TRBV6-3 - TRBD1 CASTGQGPYNEQFF TGTGCCAGCACCGGACAGGGCCCTTACAATGAGCAGTTCTTC
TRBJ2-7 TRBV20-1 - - CSARDGGSGQYEQYF TGCAGTGCTAGAGATGGGGGGAGCGGGCAGTACGAGCAGTACTTC
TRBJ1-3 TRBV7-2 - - CASSLLVSGNTIYF TGTGCCAGCAGCTTACTGGTTTCTGGAAACACCATATATTTT
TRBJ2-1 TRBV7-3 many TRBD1 CASSLRQGADEQFF TGTGCCAGCAGCTTAAGGCAGGGGGCGGATGAGCAGTTCTTC
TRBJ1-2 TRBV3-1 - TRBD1 CASSQGGQGGNGYTF TGTGCCAGCAGCCAGGGGGGACAGGGTGGAAATGGCTACACCTTC
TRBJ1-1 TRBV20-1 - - CSASQVGTEAFF TGCAGTGCCAGTCAAGTGGGCACTGAAGCTTTCTTT
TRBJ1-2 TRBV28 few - CASSLSAGGYTF TGTGCCAGCAGTTTGTCTGCTGGTGGCTACACCTTC
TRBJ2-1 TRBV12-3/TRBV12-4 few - CASSLPGVEQFF TGTGCCAGCAGTTTACCTGGGGTTGAGCAGTTCTTC
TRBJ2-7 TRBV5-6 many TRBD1 CASSLSPGQAYEQYF TGTGCCAGCAGCTTGAGTCCCGGACAGGCCTACGAGCAGTACTTC
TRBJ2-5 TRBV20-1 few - CSADSGWHVPQETQYF TGCAGTGCAGATTCCGGCTGGCATGTACCTCAAGAGACCCAGTACTTC
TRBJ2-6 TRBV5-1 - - CASSFEATRIAGANVLTF TGCGCCAGCAGCTTTGAAGCAACCAGAATTGCTGGGGCCAACGTCCTGACTTTC
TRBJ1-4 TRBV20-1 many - CSVFNYLSGQKLFF TGCAGTGTCTTCAACTACTTATCGGGGCAAAAACTGTTTTTT
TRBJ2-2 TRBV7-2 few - CASSPVRVTGELFF TGTGCCAGCAGCCCTGTTCGGGTTACCGGGGAGCTGTTTTTT
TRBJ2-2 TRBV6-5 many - CASSQGEGYTGELFF TGTGCCAGCAGTCAGGGGGAGGGATACACCGGGGAGCTGTTTTTT
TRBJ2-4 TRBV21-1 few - CASSIFLDRGNIQYF TGTGCCAGCAGCATCTTCCTTGACAGGGGGAACATTCAGTACTTC
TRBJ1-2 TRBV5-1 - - CASSSGPGGGDTF TGCGCCAGCAGCTCGGGACCGGGAGGTGGGGACACCTTC
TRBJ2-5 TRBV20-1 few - CSASGGVGETQYF TGCAGTGCTAGCGGGGGTGTCGGAGAGACCCAGTACTTC
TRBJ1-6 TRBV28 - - CASSLWAGPNNSPLHF TGTGCCAGCAGTTTATGGGCAGGCCCCAATAATTCACCCCTCCACTTT
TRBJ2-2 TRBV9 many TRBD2 CASSVALRVAGETGELFF TGTGCCAGCAGCGTAGCTCTTAGGGTAGCGGGGGAGACCGGGGAGCTGTTTTTT
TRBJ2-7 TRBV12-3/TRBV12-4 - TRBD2 CASSSLTSGSYEQYF TGTGCCAGCAGTTCGTTGACTAGCGGTTCCTACGAGCAGTACTTC
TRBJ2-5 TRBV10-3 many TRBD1 CAISESRTGETQYF TGTGCCATCAGTGAGTCACGGACAGGAGAGACCCAGTACTTC
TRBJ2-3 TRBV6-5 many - CASSYNQATDTQYF TGTGCCAGCAGTTACAATCAGGCCACAGATACGCAGTATTTT
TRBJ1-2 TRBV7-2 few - CASSLARGGTGYTF TGTGCCAGCAGCTTAGCGAGGGGGGGCACTGGCTACACCTTC
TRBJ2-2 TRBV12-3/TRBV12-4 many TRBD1 CASSLNDRASTGELFF TGTGCCAGCAGTTTAAACGACAGGGCGTCCACCGGGGAGCTGTTTTTT
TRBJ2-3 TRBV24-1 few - CATSGGRGTDTQYF TGTGCCACCAGTGGGGGCCGAGGCACAGATACGCAGTATTTT
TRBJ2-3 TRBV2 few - CASRVLLGTDTQYF TGTGCCAGCAGGGTCCTCTTGGGCACAGATACGCAGTATTTT
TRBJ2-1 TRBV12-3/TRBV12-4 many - CASTRPRGSYNEQFF TGTGCCAGCACCAGGCCCAGGGGATCCTACAATGAGCAGTTCTTC
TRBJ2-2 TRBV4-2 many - CASSQAGNTGELFF TGTGCCAGCAGCCAAGCGGGTAACACCGGGGAGCTGTTTTTT
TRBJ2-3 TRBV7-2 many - CASMSGTSTDTQYF TGTGCCAGCATGTCGGGGACTAGCACAGATACGCAGTATTTT
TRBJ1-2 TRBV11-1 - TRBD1 CASSRDRGEGYTF TGTGCCAGCAGCCGCGACAGGGGCGAGGGCTACACCTTC
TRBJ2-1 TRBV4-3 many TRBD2 CASSQEGLEQFF TGCGCCAGCAGCCAAGAGGGACTAGAGCAGTTCTTC
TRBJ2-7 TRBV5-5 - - CASSLEGSRGEQYF TGTGCCAGCAGCTTGGAGGGGTCGCGGGGCGAGCAGTACTTC
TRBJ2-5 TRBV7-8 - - CASSPRGGSTGETQYF TGTGCCAGCAGCCCCAGGGGCGGGAGTACTGGAGAGACCCAGTACTTC
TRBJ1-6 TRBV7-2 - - CASIGGSSYNSPLHF TGTGCCAGCATCGGGGGGAGCTCCTATAATTCACCCCTCCACTTT
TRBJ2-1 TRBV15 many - CATSRERANIYNEQFF TGTGCCACCAGCAGAGAAAGGGCGAATATTTACAATGAGCAGTTCTTC
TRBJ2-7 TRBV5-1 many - CASSPQGTGTYEQYF TGCGCCAGCAGCCCCCAAGGGACGGGCACCTACGAGCAGTACTTC
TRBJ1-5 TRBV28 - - CASSWLHQPQHF TGTGCCAGCAGTTGGTTACATCAGCCCCAGCATTTT
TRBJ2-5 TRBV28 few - CASSLRGPVETQYF TGTGCCAGCAGTTTACGGGGTCCGGTAGAGACCCAGTACTTC